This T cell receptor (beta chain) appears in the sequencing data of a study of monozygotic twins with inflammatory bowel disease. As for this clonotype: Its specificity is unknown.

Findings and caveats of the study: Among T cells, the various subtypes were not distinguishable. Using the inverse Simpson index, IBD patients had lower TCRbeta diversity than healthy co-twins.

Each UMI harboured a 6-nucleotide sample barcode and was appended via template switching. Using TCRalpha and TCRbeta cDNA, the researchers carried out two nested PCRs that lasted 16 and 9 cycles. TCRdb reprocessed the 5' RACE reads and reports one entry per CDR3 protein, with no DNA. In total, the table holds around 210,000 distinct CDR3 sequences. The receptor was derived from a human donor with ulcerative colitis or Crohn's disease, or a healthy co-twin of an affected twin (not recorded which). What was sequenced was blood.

The chain's CDR3 is CAIRGSGTMDGYTF. The gene calls are TRBV10-3 and TRBJ1-2. Per germline, CDR1 ENHRY and CDR2 SYGVKD. CDR3 length equals 14 residues.